This is a list of T cell receptor beta chains from one sample in a study of radiotherapy plus CTLA-4 blockade in lung cancer. The method was immunoSEQ multiplex PCR; TCRdb's version includes in-frame clones alone and lacks a portion of them. Seen here are 35,000 to 50,000 clones, less than 75% observed once, and the top ten hold over 20%. Source: peripheral blood, taken from a patient treated with radiotherapy plus ipilimumab. The receptors here all came from a human donor with non-small cell lung cancer who had a partial response to radiotherapy plus ipilimumab. The conserved cysteine and the conserved F or W are not part of the CDR3 here.

>TRBV7-3
ASSLESGEGYGYT
>TRBV5-1
ASWRGGNTDTQY
>TRBV10-1
ASSEYRENTEAF
>TRBV19
ASSLLMGPDLNNEQF
>TRBV15
ATSRQGGGELF
>TRBV5-4
ASSMDRVSYEQY
>TRBV6-1
ASAGEARSQPQH
>TRBV7-9
ASRTEGFSGNTIY
>TRBV6-5
ASSRPGGLADTQY
>TRBV11-3
ASSLTGQGADTQY